The 30 T cell receptor beta chains below come from one sample, sequenced in a study of blood T cells in healthy people across ages. Next came a second PCR, run for roughly 7 to 12 cycles, which used a sample-barcoded 5' primer along with a J-beta primer mix. TCRdb itself ran the 5' RACE reads through MiXCR, one entry per CDR3 protein. The sample records roughly 800,000 distinct CDR3 sequences, about 62% being singletons. The sample taken for sequencing was blood. These receptors came from a man aged 25 to 45 in good health.

The chain couples TRBV28 to TRBJ2-3; 12 nucleotides match TRBD2. CDR3 length: 17 residues. Germline CDR1 reads MDHEN; CDR2 reads SYDVKM. After removal of 5 bases from V and 6 bases from J, the junction contained 12 bases not matched to a gene. DNA for the CDR3: TGTGCCAGCAGTGAAACTAGCGGGAGGAGGGAGTTGGATACGCAGTATTTT. It encodes CASSETSGRRELDTQYF.

V usage is TRBV20-1 and J usage is TRBJ1-2; no reliable D call. This CDR3 contains 10 residues. V was cut by 6 bases and J by 3 bases, with 5 bases left in between. Germline V lookup: CDR1 DFQATT, CDR2 SNEGSKA (reference sequence). As DNA, the CDR3 is TGCAGTGCCCACCACTATGGCTACACCTTC. This translates into CSAHHYGYTF.

This sequence joins TRBV12-3 or TRBV12-4 and TRBJ2-1; perhaps TRBD1 as D (6 bases). This CDR3 spans 16 amino acids. The V end was cut by 4 bases, the J end by 1 base, with 14 bases between. This chain's CDR3 is CASSSHGGASYNEQFF. The DNA for the CDR3 is TGTGCCAGCAGTTCCCATGGGGGCGCATCCTACAATGAGCAGTTCTTC.

The chain carries TRBV7-2 and TRBJ2-1; the D call may be TRBD1 or TRBD2 (5 bases each). The CDR3 is 15 residues long. Germline V gene lookup returns CDR1 SGHTA and CDR2 FQGNSA. Between the trimmed V and J ends, which lost 5 bases and 8 bases, there was a span of 19 bases. The CDR3 DNA reads TGTGCCAGCAGCGCACGGGACCTCTCGGCCCATGAGCAGTTCTTC. It specifies CASSARDLSAHEQFF.

This clonotype has just one count. CDR3 DNA: TGTGCCATCGAGGATACTAGCGGGAGTTCCGAGCAGTACTTC. This sequence encodes CAIEDTSGSSEQYF. The chain recombines TRBV10-3 with TRBJ2-5; 11 bases align to TRBD2. The DNA matches TRBJ2-7 better at its end, which makes the J call doubtful. CDR1 is ENHRY and CDR2 is SYGVKD in the germline V gene. The length of the CDR3 is 14 residues.

This clonotype appeared a single time. In nucleotides, the CDR3 is TGCAGTGCTAGGCGGGACATAAACTATGGCTACACCTTC. Translation gives CSARRDINYGYTF. The rearrangement joins TRBV20-1 to TRBJ1-2; perhaps TRBD1 as D (6 bases). The CDR3 consists of 13 residues. The germline CDR1 and CDR2 sequences are DFQATT and SNEGSKA (reference sequence). Trimming shortened V by 3 bases and J by 2 bases, and 10 bases separated the two germline ends.

This clonotype was seen only a few times. A much larger clone lies one base from this, so it may be a read error. This sequence joins TRBV12-3 or TRBV12-4 and TRBJ2-5, with no clear D. The CDR3 spans 11 residues. V was cut by 3 bases and J by 11 bases, with 10 bases left in between. The CDR3 bases are TGTGCCAGCAGTTTTGTCGAGGAGCAGTACTTC. Translating it yields CASSFVEEQYF.

The chain uses TRBV6-5 and TRBJ1-4, with D unresolved. V was cut by 2 bases and J by 0 bases, with 10 bases left in between. This CDR3 is 16 amino acids long. Germline-derived CDR1 and CDR2 are MNHEY and SVGAGI. The CDR3 coding sequence is TGTGCCAGCAGTTACGTGATTGGGGCAACTAATGAAAAACTGTTTTTT. Amino acid sequence: CASSYVIGATNEKLFF.

The J gene is TRBJ2-5, the V gene TRBV6-1; D gene unclear. The CDR3 is 12 amino acids. V was clipped by 8 bases and J by 0 bases, with 7 bases between them. Germline V gene lookup returns CDR1 MNHNS and CDR2 SASEGT. CDR3 in amino acids: CASYGYQETQYF. CDR3 DNA sequence: TGTGCCAGCTACGGGTACCAAGAGACCCAGTACTTC.

V is TRBV20-1 and J is TRBJ2-1, with TRBD2 matching over 7 bases. The CDR3 covers 14 residues. V shed 5 bases, J shed 5 bases, and the junction held 9 bases outside the gene matches. CDR1 and CDR2 (germline): DFQATT, SNEGSKA (reference sequence). The chain's CDR3 is CSASPSGANNEQFF. The CDR3 bases are TGCAGTGCTTCACCGAGCGGGGCCAACAATGAGCAGTTCTTC.

The chain links TRBV29-1 to TRBJ2-5; TRBD1 agrees at 7 bases. The DNA end favors TRBJ2-7, so the J call may be wrong. Germline loops: CDR1 SQVTM, CDR2 ANQGSEA. This CDR3 is built from 11 residues. Written as DNA, the CDR3 is TGCAGCGCCGAGGACAGGTACGAGCAGTACTTC. It specifies CSAEDRYEQYF.

The CDR3 DNA is TGTGCCAGCAGCGATTCGGGACTCAGGCACGAGCAGTACTTC. Encoded protein: CASSDSGLRHEQYF. This chain uses TRBV7-9 with TRBJ2-5; TRBD2 is a possible D gene (6 bases). The DNA matches TRBJ2-7 better at its end, which makes the J call doubtful. The CDR3 is 14 residues long. The germline V gene has CDR1 SEHNR and CDR2 FQNEAQ (reference sequence).

CDR3 residues: CASSQREARDTQYF. CDR3 bases: TGCGCCAGCAGCCAGCGGGAGGCCAGAGATACGCAGTATTTT. This chain links TRBV4-3 with TRBJ2-3; 8 nucleotides line up with TRBD2. The ends lost 3 bases at V and 5 bases at J; junction bases unmatched: 4. This CDR3 comprises 14 residues. The germline CDR1 and CDR2 sequences are LGHNA and YSLEER.

Of note for this clonotype: A read error may be the cause here, since a much bigger clone is one base away. The chain carries TRBV29-1 and TRBJ2-6; no clear D gene. The ends were cut back, 5 bases at V and 0 bases at J, with 5 bases in the middle. This CDR3 comprises 13 residues. Germline V gene data show CDR1 as SQVTM and CDR2 as ANQGSEA. Written as DNA, the CDR3 is TGCAGCGTTCATGGCTCTGGGGCCAACGTCCTGACTTTC. Translating it yields CSVHGSGANVLTF. Full variable domain (missing parts from reference TRBV29-1 and TRBJ2-6): SAVISQKPSRDICQRGTSLTIQCQVDSQVTMMFWYRQQPGQSLTLIATANQGSEATYESGFVIDKFPISRPNLTFSTLTVSNMSPEDSSIYLCSVHGSGANVLTFGAGSRLTVL.

CDR3 region: CASKEDPGFYGYTF. The CDR3 DNA sequence: TGTGCCAGCAAGGAGGATCCAGGCTTCTATGGCTACACCTTC. This rearrangement joins TRBV5-6 to TRBJ1-2; D uncertain. Per germline, CDR1 SGHDT and CDR2 YYEEEE. V gave up 6 bases and J gave up 4 bases, with 16 bases separating them. The CDR3 covers 14 residues.

This chain connects TRBV7-2 to TRBJ2-7; TRBD2 might be the D (5 bases). The CDR3 is made up of 13 amino acids. Trimming removed 5 bases at V and 3 bases at J, with 11 bases between. CDR1 and CDR2 from the germline V gene are SGHTA and FQGNSA. CDR3 amino acids: CASSQTRFYEQYF. For the CDR3, the DNA is TGTGCCAGCAGCCAAACTAGGTTCTACGAGCAGTACTTC. The full variable domain, in which reference TRBV7-2 and TRBJ2-7 provide the parts outside the CDR3, is GAGVSQSPSNKVTEKGKDVELRCDPISGHTALYWYRQSLGQGLEFLIYFQGNSAPDKSGLPSDRFSAERTGGSVSTLTIQRTQQEDSAVYLCASSQTRFYEQYFGPGTRLTVT.

This clonotype was counted only a few times. J is TRBJ1-1 and V is TRBV7-2; D is unclear. The germline CDR1 and CDR2 sequences are SGHTA and FQGNSA. The CDR3 extends over 14 amino acids. Deletions cut 2 bases from V and 2 bases from J, with 9 bases between. CDR3 DNA: TGTGCCAGCAGCTTATTTACGAGCAACACTGAAGCTTTCTTT. Translating gives CASSLFTSNTEAFF.

The chain employs TRBV6-1 and TRBJ1-6; D unclear. Germline CDR1 is MNHNS and CDR2 is SASEGT. The CDR3 is made up of 14 amino acids. Trimming removed 10 bases from V and 4 bases from J, with 14 bases in between. This chain's CDR3 is CATRKTLYNSPLHF. The CDR3, as DNA: TGTGCCACGAGGAAGACACTTTATAATTCACCCCTCCACTTT.

The rearrangement links TRBV12-3 or TRBV12-4 to TRBJ1-2, with D maybe TRBD1 (5 bases). Trimming took off 7 bases at V and 5 bases at J, with 20 bases between the two ends. CDR3 length: 15 residues. Here the CDR3 reads CASTLGMGQVYGYTF. The CDR3 DNA reads as TGTGCCAGCACTCTAGGCATGGGGCAGGTGTATGGCTACACCTTC.

The chain has TRBV29-1 and TRBJ2-4, with 16 bases lining up with TRBD2. This CDR3 has 20 amino acids. CDR1 SQVTM and CDR2 ANQGSEA come from the germline V gene. The ends lost 4 bases at V and 0 bases at J; junction bases unmatched: 12. In nucleotides, the CDR3 is TGCAGCGTTGCGAACCTGGCCGGGACTAGCGGGAGGGCAGCCAAAAACATTCAGTACTTC. It yields the protein CSVANLAGTSGRAAKNIQYF.

The rearrangement links TRBV7-2 to TRBJ2-7; D not certain. Trimming removed 6 bases from V and 0 bases from J, with 12 bases in between. Germline assignment: CDR1 SGHTA and CDR2 FQGNSA. The length of the CDR3 is 14 residues. The CDR3 loop is CASSTQSFSYEQYF. Written as DNA, the CDR3 is TGTGCCAGCAGTACACAGTCCTTCTCCTACGAGCAGTACTTC.

This clonotype has a handful of counts. CDR3 bases: TGTGCCAGCAGCGTAGAAGGGACTAGCCCCAATGAGCAGTTCTTC. Translating it yields CASSVEGTSPNEQFF. The V gene is TRBV9, the J gene TRBJ2-1, with 9 positions matching TRBD2. The junction had 4 bases not matched to a gene; V was cut back by 0 bases and J by 6 bases. The germline gives CDR1 SGDLS, CDR2 YYNGEE. The CDR3 spans 15 residues. Full variable domain (rest looked up from reference TRBV9 and TRBJ2-1): DSGVTQTPKHLITATGQRVTLRCSPRSGDLSVYWYQQSLDQGLQFLIQYYNGEERAKGNILERFSAQQFPDLHSELNLSSLELGDSALYFCASSVEGTSPNEQFFGPGTRLTVL.

J is TRBJ2-7 and V is TRBV7-9, with TRBD1 matching 9 bases. CDR1 is SEHNR and CDR2 is FQNEAQ in the germline V gene (reference sequence). J lost 5 bases, V lost 4 bases, and 12 bases had no gene match. The CDR3 covers 16 residues. The CDR3 loop reads CASSSRADRGLHEQYF. The CDR3 DNA follows: TGTGCCAGCAGCTCAAGGGCGGACAGGGGTCTCCACGAGCAGTACTTC.

This clonotype was detected a few times. The chain couples TRBV18 to TRBJ1-6; D remains ambiguous. The germline V gene encodes CDR1 KGHSH and CDR2 LQKENI. This CDR3 contains 15 residues. V shed 2 bases and J shed 5 bases, with 10 bases lying between them. The CDR3 region is CASSPSRMDNSPLHF. In DNA, the CDR3 is TGTGCCAGCTCACCAAGCAGGATGGATAATTCACCCCTCCACTTT.

The rearrangement joins TRBV12-3 or TRBV12-4 to TRBJ2-1, with 10 bases lining up with TRBD2. The V gene end was trimmed by 7 bases and the J gene end by 7 bases; junction bases not matched to a gene: 7. This CDR3 has 14 residues. CDR3 coding DNA: TGTGCCAGCACCCTTCTTAGCGGGAGGAATGAGCAGTTCTTC. It is translated as CASTLLSGRNEQFF.

The V gene is TRBV6-2 or TRBV6-3, the J gene TRBJ2-2, with D tentatively TRBD1 or TRBD2 (7 bases each). The CDR3 length is 15 residues. Per the germline V gene, CDR1 is MNHEY and CDR2 is SVGEGT. Between the trimmed V and J ends, which lost 8 bases and 0 bases, there was a span of 13 bases. The CDR3 nucleotides are TGTGCCAGCCAGGGGGGGACTTCGAACACCGGGGAGCTGTTTTTT. Its translation: CASQGGTSNTGELFF.

This rearrangement joins TRBV2 to TRBJ2-5; D possibly corresponds to TRBD1 (5 bases). V dropped 6 bases and J dropped 4 bases, with 12 bases sitting between them. The CDR3 totals 13 residues. Germline V gene data show CDR1 as SNHLY and CDR2 as FYNNEI. The CDR3: CASRADITETQYF. Here the CDR3 DNA reads TGTGCCAGCAGGGCGGACATTACAGAGACCCAGTACTTC.

This clonotype was seen a single time. The chain links TRBV5-1 to TRBJ2-5, with 7 bases that match TRBD2. This CDR3 contains 15 residues. V trimming: 1 base; J trimming: 3 bases; junction bases outside the gene matches: 6. The germline gives CDR1 SGHRS, CDR2 YFSETQ. The CDR3 region is CASSLNSGAEETQYF. CDR3 nucleotide sequence: TGCGCCAGCAGCTTGAACAGCGGGGCAGAAGAGACCCAGTACTTC.

This clonotype has more than one count but fewer than ten. The V gene is TRBV7-2, the J gene TRBJ2-7; a weak D match, TRBD2 (5 bases). Germline V gives CDR1 SGHTA, CDR2 FQGNSA. This CDR3 region has 16 residues. Between the trimmed V and J ends, which lost 5 bases and 1 base, there was a span of 18 bases. CDR3 residues: CASSPPGKGLSYEQYF. CDR3 nucleotides: TGTGCCAGCAGCCCCCCGGGAAAAGGTTTGTCCTACGAGCAGTACTTC.

This chain links TRBV28 with TRBJ2-4, with D perhaps TRBD2 (5 bases). Germline V gene data show CDR1 as MDHEN and CDR2 as SYDVKM. The CDR3 runs to 13 residues. V was trimmed by 3 bases and J by 9 bases, leaving 12 bases between them. CDR3 residues: CASSFADRGIQYF. CDR3 DNA: TGTGCCAGCAGTTTTGCAGACCGGGGCATTCAGTACTTC.